This T cell receptor beta chain appears in the sequencing data of a study of response to subunit inactivated influenza vaccine. The study, taken as a whole, reports: A suggestion made by the authors is that each seasonal influenza vaccination recruits few new T cells.

MiXCR, run by TCRdb on the RT-PCR reads, gives a single entry per CDR3 protein. Of 530,000 or so distinct CDR3 sequences in the sample, about 10% are singletons; the top ten hold about a tenth. Germline CDR1 SGHAT, CDR2 FQNNGV. V was clipped by 5 bases and J by 1 base, with 11 bases between them. There are 14 residues in the CDR3. This clonotype was found a few times. The target antigen is unknown. The sequence derives from a man aged 45-60 years who received an inactivated influenza vaccine. This rearrangement joins TRBV11-2 to TRBJ1-2; possible D gene TRBD1, 5 bases. Sequences were derived from PBMCs from blood, sampled on the day of vaccination. CDR3 in amino acids: CASSPGRVNYGYTF. The DNA for the CDR3 is TGTGCCAGCAGCCCGGGACGGGTTAACTATGGCTACACCTTC.